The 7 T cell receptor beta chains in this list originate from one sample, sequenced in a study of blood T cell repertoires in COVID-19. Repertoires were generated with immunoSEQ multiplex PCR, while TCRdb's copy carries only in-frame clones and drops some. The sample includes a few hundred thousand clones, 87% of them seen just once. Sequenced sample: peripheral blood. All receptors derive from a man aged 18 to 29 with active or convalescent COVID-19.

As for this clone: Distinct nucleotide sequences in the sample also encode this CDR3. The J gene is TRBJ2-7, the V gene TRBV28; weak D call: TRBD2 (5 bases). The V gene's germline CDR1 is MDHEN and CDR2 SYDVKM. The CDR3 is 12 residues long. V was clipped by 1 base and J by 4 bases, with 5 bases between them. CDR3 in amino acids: CASSLSGYEQYF. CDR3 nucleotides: TGTGCCAGCAGTTTATCGGGGTACGAGCAGTACTTC.

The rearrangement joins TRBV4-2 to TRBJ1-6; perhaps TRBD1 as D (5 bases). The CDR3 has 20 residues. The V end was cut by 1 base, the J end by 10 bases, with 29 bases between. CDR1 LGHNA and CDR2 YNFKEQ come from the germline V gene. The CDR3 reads CASSQVHSDTVPVRGSPLHF. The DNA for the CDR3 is TGTGCCAGCAGCCAAGTTCATTCGGACACGGTCCCCGTTCGAGGATCACCCCTCCACTTT.

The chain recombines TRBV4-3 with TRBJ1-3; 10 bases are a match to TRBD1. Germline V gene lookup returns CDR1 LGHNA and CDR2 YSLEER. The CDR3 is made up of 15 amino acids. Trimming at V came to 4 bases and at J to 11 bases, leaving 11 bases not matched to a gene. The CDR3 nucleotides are TGCGCCAGCAGCCGCACCGGACAGGGGGGTTTCGCCATATATTTT. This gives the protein CASSRTGQGGFAIYF.

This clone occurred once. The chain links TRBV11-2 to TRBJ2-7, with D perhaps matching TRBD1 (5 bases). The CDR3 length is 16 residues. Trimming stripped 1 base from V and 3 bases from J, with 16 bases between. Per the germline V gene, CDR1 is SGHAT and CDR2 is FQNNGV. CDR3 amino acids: CASSLVSGAYYYEQYF. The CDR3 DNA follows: TGTGCCAGCAGCTTAGTGTCTGGGGCATACTACTACGAGCAGTACTTC.

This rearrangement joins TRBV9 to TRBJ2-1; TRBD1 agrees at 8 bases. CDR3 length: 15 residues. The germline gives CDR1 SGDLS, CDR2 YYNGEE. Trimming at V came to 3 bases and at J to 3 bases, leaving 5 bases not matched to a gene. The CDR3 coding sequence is TGTGCCAGCAGCGAGGGACAGGAGGGCTACAATGAGCAGTTCTTC. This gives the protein CASSEGQEGYNEQFF.

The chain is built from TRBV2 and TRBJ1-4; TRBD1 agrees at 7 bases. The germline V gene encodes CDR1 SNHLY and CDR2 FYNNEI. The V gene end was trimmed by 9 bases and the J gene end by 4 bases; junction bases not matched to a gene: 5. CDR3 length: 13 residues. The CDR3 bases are TGTGCCAGTACGACAGGGAGTAATGAAAAACTGTTTTTT. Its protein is CASTTGSNEKLFF.

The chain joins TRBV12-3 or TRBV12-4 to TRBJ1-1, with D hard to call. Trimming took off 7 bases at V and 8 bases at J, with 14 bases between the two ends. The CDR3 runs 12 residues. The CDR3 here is CASTFAGTEAFF. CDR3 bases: TGTGCCAGCACCTTTGCGGGCACCGAAGCTTTCTTT.